This T cell receptor beta chain was observed in a study of blood T cell repertoires in COVID-19. Profiled with immunoSEQ multiplex PCR; TCRdb holds only in-frame clones, not every one. The profile shows fewer than 250,000 clones, almost 85% of them singletons. Looked up from germline, CDR1 is SGHTA and CDR2 is FQGNSA. Trimming at V came to 0 bases and at J to 1 base, leaving 1 base not matched to a gene. The CDR3 consists of 15 residues. Of note for this clone: This specimen includes other DNA sequences encoding the same CDR3.

This TCR was sampled from a woman between 35 and 50 years old with acute or convalescent COVID-19. The sequencing sample was made of peripheral blood. The chain employs TRBV7-2 and TRBJ2-3; 7 bases are shared with TRBD2. DNA of the CDR3: TGTGCCAGCAGCTTAGCTGCGGGGGGCACAGATACGCAGTATTTT. Its translation is CASSLAAGGTDTQYF.